Shown below are 2 T cell receptor beta chains from a single sample sequenced in a study of early T cells in non-severe SARS-CoV-2 infection. TCRdb re-called the 5' RACE reads with MiXCR, one entry per CDR3 protein. This sample has roughly 100,000 distinct CDR3 sequences; around 14% occur once, and the top ten carry about 2.3%. Sequenced sample: whole blood. The receptors derive from an adult who was a healthcare worker with PCR-confirmed SARS-CoV-2 infection or an uninfected control (not recorded which).

This clonotype was observed at least ten times. The chain couples TRBV19 to TRBJ1-4; D is unresolved. Germline-derived CDR1 and CDR2 are LNHDA and SQIVND (reference sequence). CDR3 size: 15 residues. The V end lost 5 bases, the J end lost 0 bases, and 10 bases lay between the germline ends. This CDR3 reads CASSYRIATNEKLFF. For the CDR3, the DNA is TGTGCCAGTAGTTACCGAATTGCAACTAATGAAAAACTGTTTTTT.

This clonotype was counted at least ten times. The J gene is TRBJ1-5, the V gene TRBV20-1; D perhaps matches TRBD1 (5 bases). The CDR3 sequence is 16 residues long. Trimming shortened V by 2 bases and J by 5 bases, and 19 bases separated the two germline ends. Per the germline V gene, CDR1 is DFQATT and CDR2 is SNEGSKA (reference sequence). The CDR3 nucleotides read TGCAGTGCTAGAAAACCTACAGGTGGTTTTTATCAGCCCCAGCATTTT. This gives the protein CSARKPTGGFYQPQHF.